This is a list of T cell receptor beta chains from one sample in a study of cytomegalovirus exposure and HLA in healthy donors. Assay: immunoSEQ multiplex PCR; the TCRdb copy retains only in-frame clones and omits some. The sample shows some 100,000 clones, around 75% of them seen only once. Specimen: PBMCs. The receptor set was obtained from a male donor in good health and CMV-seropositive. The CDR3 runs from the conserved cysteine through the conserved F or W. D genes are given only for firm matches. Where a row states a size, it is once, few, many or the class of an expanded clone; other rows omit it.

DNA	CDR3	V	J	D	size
TGTGCCAGCAGCTTCAGCGGGGGGTCTTACAATGAGCAGTTCTTC	CASSFSGGSYNEQFF	TRBV7-2	TRBJ2-1	TRBD2	few
TGTGCCACCAGCAGCCAGGGTTACGAGCAGTACTTC	CATSSQGYEQYF	TRBV15	TRBJ2-7	.	.
TGCGCCAGCAGCCAAGATATAAACCAAGAGACCCAGTACTTC	CASSQDINQETQYF	TRBV4-3	TRBJ2-5	.	.
TGTGCCAGCAGTCCAGGACAGACAACTAATGAAAAACTGTTTTTT	CASSPGQTTNEKLFF	TRBV7-6	TRBJ1-4	.	.
TGTGCCAGCAGTCTGACTACTGAAGACTATGGCTACACCTTC	CASSLTTEDYGYTF	TRBV7-4	TRBJ1-2	.	.
TGTGCCAGCAGATACTCCGCCGGCAGGGCGAACGAGCAGTACTTC	CASRYSAGRANEQYF	TRBV2	TRBJ2-7	.	.
TGTGCCAGCTCACCACGAACGTTCGACAGGGGTGAAAACACCATATATTTT	CASSPRTFDRGENTIYF	TRBV18	TRBJ1-3	TRBD1	.
TGTGCCAGCAGCTTATCAGGGGGTGGGGGCCCGAACACTGAAGCTTTCTTT	CASSLSGGGGPNTEAFF	TRBV7-3	TRBJ1-1	TRBD1	few
TGTGCCAGCAGCCACCGGGACAGGACAAAAGAGGGTTCACCCCTCCACTTT	CASSHRDRTKEGSPLHF	TRBV7-6	TRBJ1-6	TRBD1	.
TGCGCCAGCAGCCAAGATCAGAGGGAGAAAAGCTATGGCTACACCTTC	CASSQDQREKSYGYTF	TRBV4-1	TRBJ1-2	.	once
TGTGCCAGCAGTGCTAGACTAGCGGGGGGGCCGGGAGAGACCCAGTACTTC	CASSARLAGGPGETQYF	TRBV6-1	TRBJ2-5	TRBD2	.
TGCGCCAGCAGCCAGGGGGCGTTTACTGAAGCTTTCTTT	CASSQGAFTEAFF	TRBV5-1	TRBJ1-1	TRBD1	.
TGTGCCAGCTCACCACCTAGCGGGGGACCACAAGAGACCCAGTACTTC	CASSPPSGGPQETQYF	TRBV18	TRBJ2-5	TRBD2	.
TGCGCCAGCAGCCAAGTGGACAGGGTCCACGAGCAGTACTTC	CASSQVDRVHEQYF	TRBV4-3	TRBJ2-7	TRBD1	.
TGTGCCAGTTCCTCATCTAATACTGGGGCCAACGTCCTGACTTTC	CASSSSNTGANVLTF	TRBV19	TRBJ2-6	.	.
TGTGCCAGCCGCCCGACGGGGTGGGAGACCCAGTACTTC	CASRPTGWETQYF	TRBV6-6	TRBJ2-5	.	few
TGTGCCAGTAGTATAGGACGCAACGGGGTAGGGCTACGAGAGCAGTACTTC	CASSIGRNGVGLREQYF	TRBV19	TRBJ2-7	.	once
TGTGCCAGCAGTCGGACAGGGCAAGGATACGAGCAGTACTTC	CASSRTGQGYEQYF	TRBV6-1	TRBJ2-7	TRBD1	.
TGTGCCATCAGTGAGGGACTAGCCGGCACAGATACGCAGTATTTT	CAISEGLAGTDTQYF	TRBV10-3	TRBJ2-3	TRBD2	.
TGCGCCAGCATGCCGGGCCGAGCGGGGGATGGCTACACCTTC	CASMPGRAGDGYTF	TRBV5-1	TRBJ1-2	.	.
TGTGCCAGCAGTTTATCGGTTTATCGGGACAGGGAGTACGAGCAGTACTTC	CASSLSVYRDREYEQYF	TRBV27	TRBJ2-7	TRBD1	once
TGTGCAAGTCGTTTGGACAGAGAAAACGCGAACACTGAAGCTTTCTTT	CASRLDRENANTEAFF	TRBV12-2	TRBJ1-1	.	.
TGTGCCAGCAGCTTGGGGGGGCGCCGGGAAAAACTGTTTTTT	CASSLGGRREKLFF	TRBV7-9	TRBJ1-4	.	.
TGCGCCAGCAGCCGGACTAGCGGGGAGTACAATGAGCAGTTCTTC	CASSRTSGEYNEQFF	TRBV5-1	TRBJ2-1	TRBD2	few
TGTGCCAGCAGCCCAAGACTAGCGGGGGACCTCTACGAGCAGTACTTC	CASSPRLAGDLYEQYF	TRBV4-2	TRBJ2-7	TRBD2	.
TGTGCCAGCAGCCAAGCGACAGGGGACAATGAGCAGTTCTTC	CASSQATGDNEQFF	TRBV4-2	TRBJ2-1	TRBD1	.
TGTGCCAGCAGCTTAAGGGTCAGGGACTATGGCTACACCTTC	CASSLRVRDYGYTF	TRBV7-2	TRBJ1-2	.	.
TGTGCCAGCAGGCGGGAAGAAGATCATCAGCCCCAGCATTTT	CASRREEDHQPQHF	TRBV25-1	TRBJ1-5	.	.
TGTGCCAGTAGTGAAGATACGAGGGGGTTTTACAATGAGCAGTTCTTC	CASSEDTRGFYNEQFF	TRBV19	TRBJ2-1	.	.
TGTGCCAGCAGCTTACTTGAGGCAGACAATGAGCAGTTCTTC	CASSLLEADNEQFF	TRBV7-2	TRBJ2-1	.	.
TGTGCCAGCAGACCCCAGACAGGGAGAGGCACTGAAGCTTTCTTT	CASRPQTGRGTEAFF	TRBV2	TRBJ1-1	TRBD1	once
TGTGCCTGGAATCTCGACAGGGGGACCTACGAGCAGTACTTC	CAWNLDRGTYEQYF	TRBV30	TRBJ2-7	TRBD1	.
TGTGCCAGCAGCTTAGGACAGGCCACGAACACTGAAGCTTTCTTT	CASSLGQATNTEAFF	TRBV7-9	TRBJ1-1	.	.
TGTGCCAGCAGCTTAGGGCAGGGGAGCTACAATGAGCAGTTCTTC	CASSLGQGSYNEQFF	TRBV7-9	TRBJ2-1	.	few
TGTGCCAGCAGTGAAGTATATGGGGGCGGCTACACCTTC	CASSEVYGGGYTF	TRBV6-1	TRBJ1-2	.	.
TGTGCCATCAGTGAGCGGGAGGGGAGGGACACTGAAGCTTTCTTT	CAISEREGRDTEAFF	TRBV10-3	TRBJ1-1	.	.
TGCGCCAGCAGGCTCGGGGGGCCATTTTCCAATGAGCAGTTCTTC	CASRLGGPFSNEQFF	TRBV5-1	TRBJ2-1	.	few
TGTGCCAGCAGCCCCCCCAGGGGGCCGGAGACCCAGTACTTC	CASSPPRGPETQYF	TRBV6-1	TRBJ2-5	TRBD1	.
TGTGCCAGCAGCTTAGAGGTCAGGGGTGAGCAGTACTTC	CASSLEVRGEQYF	TRBV7-8	TRBJ2-7	.	.
TGTGCTAGCAGCCCAGATTCTGGTTCCAAGCAGTACTTC	CASSPDSGSKQYF	TRBV7-7	TRBJ2-7	.	.
TGTGCCAGCAGCCCTCGCGGGTTATGGGCCAACGATGAAAAACTGTTTTTT	CASSPRGLWANDEKLFF	TRBV7-6	TRBJ1-4	.	.
TGTGCCAGCAGCTCAGGGGGATTTGGAAACACCATATATTTT	CASSSGGFGNTIYF	TRBV7-2	TRBJ1-3	TRBD1	once
TGTGCCTGGACTCGGGGAGGGACCTACAATGAGCAGTTCTTC	CAWTRGGTYNEQFF	TRBV30	TRBJ2-1	TRBD2	.
TGCGCCAGCAGCGAGGGCCCGGGTCTTCGTTACGAGCAGTACTTC	CASSEGPGLRYEQYF	TRBV5-1	TRBJ2-7	.	.
TGTGCCAGCAGCTGGGACAGGGGTCAGAGCTCCTACAATGAGCAGTTCTTC	CASSWDRGQSSYNEQFF	TRBV5-6	TRBJ2-1	TRBD1	.
TGTGCCAGCAGCGGGGGACAGGGATACTACGAGCAGTACTTC	CASSGGQGYYEQYF	TRBV11-3	TRBJ2-7	TRBD1	.
TGCGCCAGCAGCCAAGGGGGGACAGGGGCCTTCGGGGAAAAACTGTTTTTT	CASSQGGTGAFGEKLFF	TRBV4-3	TRBJ1-4	TRBD1	.
TGTGCCAGCAGTAGGGGGGAGGGGGGTGAGCAGTTCTTC	CASSRGEGGEQFF	TRBV2	TRBJ2-1	.	.
TGTGCCAGCAGCCTTAGACAGTATGGCTACACCTTC	CASSLRQYGYTF	TRBV7-9	TRBJ1-2	.	.
TGTGCCAGCAGCTTTAGCGGGGGGAGCTCTGGGGCCAACGTCCTGACTTTC	CASSFSGGSSGANVLTF	TRBV7-9	TRBJ2-6	TRBD2	.
TGCGCCAGCAGCCCACGGGACAGGGGGTCACCCCTCCACTTT	CASSPRDRGSPLHF	TRBV5-1	TRBJ1-6	TRBD1	.
TGTGCCAGTAGTATGCCTGCGGCCAGCATCTATGGCTACACCTTC	CASSMPAASIYGYTF	TRBV19	TRBJ1-2	.	.
TGTGCCTGGATCCGGTTTGGGCAGCAAGAGACCCAGTACTTC	CAWIRFGQQETQYF	TRBV30	TRBJ2-5	.	few
TGTGCCAGCAGCTCCGGACTAGCGGGGGGGCTCGATGAGCAGTTCTTC	CASSSGLAGGLDEQFF	TRBV11-2	TRBJ2-1	TRBD2	.
TGTGCCAGCAGCCTCTTGAATCAGCCCCAGCATTTT	CASSLLNQPQHF	TRBV13	TRBJ1-5	.	.